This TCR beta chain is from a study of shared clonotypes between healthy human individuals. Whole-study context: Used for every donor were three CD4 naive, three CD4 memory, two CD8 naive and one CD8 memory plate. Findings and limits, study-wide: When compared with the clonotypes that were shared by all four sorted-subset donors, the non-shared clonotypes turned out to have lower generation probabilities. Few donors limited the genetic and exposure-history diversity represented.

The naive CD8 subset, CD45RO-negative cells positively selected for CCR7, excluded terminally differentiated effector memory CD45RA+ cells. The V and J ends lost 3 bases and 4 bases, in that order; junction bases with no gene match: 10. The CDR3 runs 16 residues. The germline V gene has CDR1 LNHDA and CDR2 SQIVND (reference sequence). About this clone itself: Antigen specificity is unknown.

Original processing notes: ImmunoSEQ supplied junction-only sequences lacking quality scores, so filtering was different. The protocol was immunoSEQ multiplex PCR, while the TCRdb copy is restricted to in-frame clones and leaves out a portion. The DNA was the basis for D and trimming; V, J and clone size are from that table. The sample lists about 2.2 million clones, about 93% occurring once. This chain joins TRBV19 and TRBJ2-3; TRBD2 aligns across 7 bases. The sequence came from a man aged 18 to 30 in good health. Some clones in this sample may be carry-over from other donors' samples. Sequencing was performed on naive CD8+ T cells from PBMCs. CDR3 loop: CASSMWREKGPDTQYF. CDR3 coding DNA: TGTGCCAGTAGTATGTGGCGGGAGAAGGGGCCAGATACGCAGTATTTT.